A single sample is the source of the 14 T cell receptor beta chains below, sequenced in a study of shared clonotypes between healthy human individuals. Some clones are missing from TCRdb's copy, which holds only in-frame ones; the method was immunoSEQ multiplex PCR. The sample has 1,400,000 or so clones, just under 99% seen once. Sequenced sample: naive CD4+ T cells sorted from blood. The subset: CD45RA+ positively selected. These receptors were collected from a man under 40 in good health.

V and J are TRBV10-3 and TRBJ1-5; D is unresolved. V gave up 8 bases and J gave up 1 base, with 6 bases separating them. Per the germline V gene, CDR1 is ENHRY and CDR2 is SYGVKD. CDR3 length: 12 residues. The CDR3 is CAIGQSNQPQHF. CDR3 nucleotide sequence: TGTGCCATCGGGCAGAGCAATCAGCCCCAGCATTTT.

The J gene is TRBJ2-7, the V gene TRBV5-1; possible D gene TRBD1, 6 bases. The CDR3 covers 14 residues. Trimming removed 2 bases from V and 0 bases from J, with 9 bases in between. Per germline, CDR1 SGHRS and CDR2 YFSETQ. As DNA, the CDR3 is TGCGCCAGCAGCTTTAGGGGGAGCTCCTACGAGCAGTACTTC. Translated, it gives CASSFRGSSYEQYF.

On this clone: Within the sample, other DNA sequences also encode this same CDR3. J is TRBJ2-5 and V is TRBV5-1; no firm D call. Germline V gives CDR1 SGHRS, CDR2 YFSETQ. The CDR3 consists of 13 residues. Trimming removed 1 base at V and 2 bases at J, with 6 bases between. The CDR3 DNA is TGCGCCAGCAGCTTGAGAGGACAAGAGACCCAGTACTTC. This translates into CASSLRGQETQYF.

The chain combines TRBV13 with TRBJ2-7; D may be TRBD2 (5 bases). The CDR3 loop spans 12 amino acids. The V and J ends lost 6 bases and 2 bases respectively, with 8 bases between them. In germline, CDR1 is PRHDT, CDR2 FYEKMQ (reference sequence). The chain's CDR3 is CASRGSTYEQYF. The CDR3 DNA reads TGTGCCAGCAGAGGGAGTACCTACGAGCAGTACTTC.

The chain links TRBV28 to TRBJ2-1, with 8 bases fitting TRBD1. Germline V gene lookup returns CDR1 MDHEN and CDR2 SYDVKM. The trim removed 1 base at V and 7 bases at J, leaving 12 bases unmatched. This CDR3 contains 17 residues. CDR3 coding DNA: TGTGCCAGCAGTTTATTCGCGGCAGACAGGGGTCAGAATGAGCAGTTCTTC. The encoded protein is CASSLFAADRGQNEQFF.

The rearrangement links TRBV18 to TRBJ1-1; 7 bases match TRBD1. CDR1 KGHSH and CDR2 LQKENI come from the germline V gene. J gave up 4 bases and V 1 base, and 6 bases lay outside the gene matches. The CDR3 extends over 15 amino acids. CDR3 sequence: CASSPLGTEGTEAFF. DNA of the CDR3: TGTGCCAGCTCACCACTGGGGACAGAGGGCACTGAAGCTTTCTTT.

The chain has TRBV7-9 and TRBJ2-1; perhaps TRBD1 as D (6 bases). V lost 5 bases and J lost 13, with 18 bases in between. CDR1 is SEHNR and CDR2 is FQNEAQ in the germline V gene (reference sequence). The CDR3 has 13 residues. CDR3 amino acids: CASSPGGGAVQFF. The CDR3 nucleotides read TGTGCCAGCAGCCCCGGTGGGGGCGCGGTCCAGTTCTTC.

CDR3 sequence (DNA): TGTGCCAGCTCACCGACAGGGAGCCATGAGACCCAGTACTTC. Translated, it gives CASSPTGSHETQYF. V usage is TRBV18 and J usage is TRBJ2-5; 7 bases agree with TRBD1. The length of the CDR3 is 14 residues. Germline CDR1 is KGHSH and CDR2 is LQKENI. V dropped 3 bases and J dropped 5; count of bases not matched to a gene: 6.

The chain is built from TRBV7-9 and TRBJ2-1, with D perhaps TRBD1 or TRBD2 (6 bases each). The CDR3 runs 15 residues. Germline V gene sequence: CDR1 SEHNR, CDR2 FQNEAQ (reference sequence). Between the trimmed V and J ends, which lost 1 base and 2 bases, there was a span of 9 bases. The DNA for the CDR3 is TGTGCCAGCAGCTTAGGTCGGGGGCCCTACAATGAGCAGTTCTTC. Its protein is CASSLGRGPYNEQFF.

As to this clone: The sample carries other DNA sequences with the same CDR3. The rearrangement joins TRBV5-4 to TRBJ2-1; a possible D gene is TRBD1 (6 bases). Trimming pared 3 bases from V and 5 bases from J, leaving 9 bases between. CDR1 and CDR2 from the germline V gene are SGHNT and YYREEE (reference sequence). The CDR3 has 13 residues. CDR3 bases: TGTGCCAGCAGCTCGGACAGAAACAATGAGCAGTTCTTC. It encodes CASSSDRNNEQFF.

This chain joins TRBV9 and TRBJ2-5; 12 bases fit TRBD2. The CDR3 totals 17 residues. Trimming at V came to 2 bases and at J to 5 bases, leaving 10 bases not matched to a gene. Germline V lookup: CDR1 SGDLS, CDR2 YYNGEE. Here the CDR3 reads CASSVLGLAGQEETQYF. CDR3 bases: TGTGCCAGCAGCGTCCTAGGACTAGCGGGACAGGAGGAGACCCAGTACTTC.

The chain employs TRBV6-4 and TRBJ2-7; D may be TRBD1 (6 bases). Germline V gives CDR1 MRHNA, CDR2 SNTAGT. The CDR3 loop spans 14 amino acids. V lost 7 bases and J 2 bases, leaving 15 bases between the germline ends. CDR3 sequence (DNA): TGTGCCAGCAAGGCGGAACCAGGGGCCTACGAGCAGTACTTC. Translation: CASKAEPGAYEQYF.

The chain employs TRBV7-9 and TRBJ2-7; 9 positions agree with TRBD2. Germline CDR1 is SEHNR and CDR2 is FQNEAQ (reference sequence). After removal of 0 bases from V and 3 bases from J, the junction contained 3 bases not matched to a gene. CDR3 size: 15 residues. The CDR3 DNA is TGTGCCAGCAGCTTAGCCCTAGCGGGAATCTACGAGCAGTACTTC. Amino acid sequence: CASSLALAGIYEQYF.

The genes are TRBV18 and TRBJ1-3; D call uncertain. The CDR3 is 16 residues long. Germline V CDR1 and CDR2: KGHSH, LQKENI. The V end lost 4 bases, the J end lost 0 bases, and 13 bases lay between the germline ends. CDR3: CASSHNVGNSGNTIYF. CDR3 sequence (DNA): TGTGCCAGCTCACATAACGTCGGGAACTCTGGAAACACCATATATTTT. The complete variable domain, with remaining parts taken from reference TRBV18 and TRBJ1-3, reads NAGVMQNPRHLVRRRGQEARLRCSPMKGHSHVYWYRQLPEEGLKFMVYLQKENIIDESGMPKERFSAEFPKEGPSILRIQQVVRGDSAAYFCASSHNVGNSGNTIYFGEGSWLTVV.